The present TCR beta chain was sequenced within a study of blood T cells in healthy people across ages. Sample-barcoded 5' priming and a J-beta primer mix drove a second PCR of roughly 7 to 11 cycles. Each cDNA molecule, via a template-switch adaptor with 12 random nucleotides, was tagged. TCRdb analysed the 5' RACE reads with MiXCR anew, one entry per CDR3 protein. The sample shows some 760,000 distinct CDR3 sequences, 20% to 30% of them seen only once. From germline, CDR1 is MDHEN and CDR2 SYDVKM. CDR3 length equals 17 residues. J lost 5 bases, V lost 10 bases, and 13 bases had no gene match. This clonotype was picked up a small number of times. The same specimen was also included in a second study, on T cells of mothers and their children. Per that study: Material was donated by three healthy Caucasian mothers and their six children.

Sequencing input: blood. The V call is TRBV28, the J call TRBJ2-5; 16 bases line up with TRBD2. This clonotype was sampled from a boy aged 5-17 years in good health. The chain's CDR3 is CATDPEGLAGGPETQYF. Here the CDR3 DNA reads TGTGCCACCGACCCAGAGGGACTAGCGGGAGGGCCGGAGACCCAGTACTTC.